These 6 T cell receptor beta chains originate from one sample sequenced in a study of neurological immune-mediated disorders. Each CDR3 protein is one row after TCRdb ran MiXCR on the 5' RACE reads. The table records 57,000 or so distinct CDR3 sequences, approximately 10% of them present only once. Sequenced sample: PBMCs. The receptor set was obtained from a man aged 60 to 69 in good health.

This clonotype was counted only a few times. The chain links TRBV14 to TRBJ2-3, with D possibly being TRBD1 (5 bases). This CDR3 contains 15 residues. Per germline, CDR1 SGHDN and CDR2 FVKESK. The V and J ends lost 5 bases and 4 bases respectively, with 16 bases between them. CDR3: CASSGSGLGADTQYF. In nucleotides, the CDR3 is TGTGCCAGCAGCGGGTCAGGGCTTGGGGCAGATACGCAGTATTTT.

In its sample, this clonotype was seen many times. The V and J genes are TRBV12-3 or TRBV12-4 and TRBJ2-3, with D tentatively TRBD1 or TRBD2 (6 bases each). The length of the CDR3 is 15 residues. Deletions cut 1 base from V and 2 bases from J, with 10 bases between. CDR3 region: CASSLGGGFTDTQYF. For the CDR3, the DNA is TGTGCCAGCAGTTTAGGAGGGGGGTTCACAGATACGCAGTATTTT.

This clonotype was seen at least ten times. This sequence joins TRBV27 and TRBJ1-5; TRBD1 is a possible D gene (5 bases). Germline CDR1 is MNHEY and CDR2 is SMNVEV (reference sequence). V lost 1 base and J 5 bases, leaving 6 bases between the germline ends. CDR3 length equals 13 residues. As DNA, the CDR3 is TGTGCCAGCAGTTTATGGGGCGATCAGCCCCAGCATTTT. It yields the protein CASSLWGDQPQHF.

Many counts were recorded for this clonotype. V and J are TRBV7-2 and TRBJ1-6; 7 positions match TRBD1. Germline lookup yields CDR1 SGHTA and CDR2 FQGNSA. CDR3 length: 18 residues. J gave up 2 bases and V 4 bases, and 11 bases lay outside the gene matches. The CDR3 DNA follows: TGTGCCAGCAGCTCCCCCGGGACAGCTTTAACCTATAATTCACCCCTCCACTTT. Protein product: CASSSPGTALTYNSPLHF.

The sample holds many counts of this clonotype. The chain has TRBV5-1 and TRBJ2-3; D may be TRBD2 (5 bases). V was trimmed by 4 bases and J by 1 base, leaving 13 bases between them. This CDR3 is 15 amino acids long. Germline CDR1 and CDR2: SGHRS and YFSETQ. The CDR3 loop is CASSVSSLGTDTQYF. CDR3 sequence (DNA): TGCGCCAGCAGCGTCTCTAGCTTGGGCACAGATACGCAGTATTTT.

This clonotype was counted at least ten times. This chain links TRBV29-1 with TRBJ1-2; TRBD1 is a possible D gene (5 bases). The CDR3 length is 13 residues. Trimming cost V 1 base and J 5 bases, with 11 bases left between them. Germline V gene lookup returns CDR1 SQVTM and CDR2 ANQGSEA. The CDR3 coding sequence is TGCAGCGTTGAAGGGGGGGTGAAGTATGGCTACACCTTC. Protein product: CSVEGGVKYGYTF.